The rows below give T cell receptor beta chains drawn from one sample of a study of response to subunit inactivated influenza vaccine. MiXCR was run by TCRdb on the RT-PCR reads, yielding one entry per CDR3 protein. The sample gives hundreds of thousands of distinct CDR3 sequences, under 9% of which show up once; under 15% is in the top ten. This sample comprised PBMCs from blood, obtained less than 25 months after vaccination. These TCRs come from a man aged 50 to 75 who received an inactivated influenza vaccine. Both conserved end residues are part of each CDR3. A D gene is named only where the DNA matches it firmly. Expanded clones get a size class; other rows say once, few or many, or leave the size out.

J gene | D gene | clone size | V gene | CDR3 DNA | CDR3 protein
TRBJ1-1 | TRBD1 | . | TRBV20-1 | TGCAGTGCTACGCCCAGGGGGCCTTTGAACACTGAAGCTTTCTTT | CSATPRGPLNTEAFF
TRBJ2-3 | . | many | TRBV25-1 | TGTGCCAGCAGTGCAAGACAGGCGAGCACAGATACGCAGTATTTT | CASSARQASTDTQYF
TRBJ2-5 | . | . | TRBV5-1 | TGCGCCAGCAGCTTTCAGGGTGCGGAGACCCAGTACTTC | CASSFQGAETQYF
TRBJ2-2 | . | few | TRBV4-1 | TGCGCCAGCAGCCAACCAACCAGCACCGGGGAGCTGTTTTTT | CASSQPTSTGELFF
TRBJ2-1 | . | . | TRBV5-1 | TGCGCCAGCAGCTTAAGGGGACCCTACAATGAGCAGTTCTTC | CASSLRGPYNEQFF
TRBJ2-2 | . | . | TRBV18 | TGTGCCAGCTCACCGCAACAAGGAGGGCGCGGGGCCACCGGGGAGCTGTTTTTT | CASSPQQGGRGATGELFF
TRBJ2-7 | TRBD1 | few | TRBV6-2/TRBV6-3 | TGTGCCAGCAGTTACTCCGGGACAGGGGCGTCGACCTACGAGCAGTACTTC | CASSYSGTGASTYEQYF
TRBJ2-3 | . | many | TRBV29-1 | TGCAGCGCCGGGGGCGGCAGGATTGATACGCAGTATTTT | CSAGGGRIDTQYF
TRBJ2-7 | TRBD2 | few | TRBV5-1 | TGCGCCAGCAGCTTGCCCGATAGTACTAGCTCGGGAGGTTCGGTTGAGCAGTACTTC | CASSLPDSTSSGGSVEQYF
TRBJ2-7 | . | many | TRBV29-1 | TGCAGCGTTGGCCTCCGTCTCAAGCTCCCCTACGAGCAGTACTTC | CSVGLRLKLPYEQYF
TRBJ2-1 | . | . | TRBV15 | TGTGCCACCAGTAGCGGATTACCTTACAATGAGCAGTTCTTC | CATSSGLPYNEQFF
TRBJ2-5 | . | few | TRBV5-1 | TGCGCCAGCGGGGTTCGAGGGGAAGAGACCCAGTACTTC | CASGVRGEETQYF
TRBJ2-1 | . | . | TRBV4-2 | TGTGCCAGCAGCCAAGAGCGGGCGTCTTACAATGAGCAGTTCTTC | CASSQERASYNEQFF
TRBJ1-5 | TRBD1 | many | TRBV12-3/TRBV12-4 | TGTGCCAGCAGTTTTAGGGACAGGGGATATGGCAATCAGCCCCAGCATTTT | CASSFRDRGYGNQPQHF
TRBJ1-1 | . | . | TRBV7-8 | TGTGCCAGCAGGCCCCCTAGGCAGGGACGGACTTTCTTT | CASRPPRQGRTFF
TRBJ2-3 | . | . | TRBV20-1 | TGCAGTGCTCTGACTATTACGCAGTATTTT | CSALTITQYF
TRBJ1-3 | . | few | TRBV11-2 | TGTGCCAGCAGCTTAGAGAGCTCTGGAAACACCATATATTTT | CASSLESSGNTIYF
TRBJ1-1 | . | many | TRBV5-5 | TGTGCCAGCAGCGCCGGGCGAGGGGACACTGAAGCTTTCTTT | CASSAGRGDTEAFF
TRBJ2-1 | . | many | TRBV29-1 | TGCAGCGTGGGGGTATACAATGAGCAGTTCTTC | CSVGVYNEQFF
TRBJ2-2 | . | . | TRBV5-5 | TGTGCCAGCAGCTTGTTGACAGCGAACACCGGGGAGCTGTTTTTT | CASSLLTANTGELFF
TRBJ2-1 | . | many | TRBV28 | TGTGCCAGCAGTTTATCCGGCCTTTATGAGCAGTTCTTC | CASSLSGLYEQFF
TRBJ2-5 | TRBD2 | many | TRBV12-3/TRBV12-4 | TGTGCCAGCAGATCAGCGGGGGGGCCGGAGACCCAGTACTTC | CASRSAGGPETQYF
TRBJ1-5 | . | few | TRBV7-2 | TGTGCCAGCAGCTTGAGGACAGGCAATCAGCCCCAGCATTTT | CASSLRTGNQPQHF
TRBJ2-2 | TRBD2 | . | TRBV28 | TGTGCCAGCACAAAAAGACTAGCGGGAGGGACCGGGGAGCTGTTTTTT | CASTKRLAGGTGELFF
TRBJ2-3 | . | . | TRBV29-1 | TGCAGCGCTGAAGGAAGCCCAGATACGCAGTATTTT | CSAEGSPDTQYF
TRBJ2-7 | TRBD2 | . | TRBV4-2 | TGTGCCAGCAGCCCGACTAGCTCTACCTACGAGCAGTACTTC | CASSPTSSTYEQYF
TRBJ2-3 | . | few | TRBV28 | TGTGCCAGCAGTTCGAGGACAGTGGAGACAGATACGCAGTATTTT | CASSSRTVETDTQYF
TRBJ2-2 | . | many | TRBV7-2 | TGTGCCAGCAGCTTAGGACGGGAGAGTACCGGGGAGCTGTTTTTT | CASSLGRESTGELFF
TRBJ1-1 | . | . | TRBV12-3/TRBV12-4 | TGTGCCAGCAGTTTTCCCCCTCAGAACACTGAAGCTTTCTTT | CASSFPPQNTEAFF
TRBJ2-1 | . | . | TRBV7-6 | TGTGCCAGCAGCTCGACAGAACAGTCCTACAATGAGCAGTTCTTC | CASSSTEQSYNEQFF
TRBJ2-4 | TRBD2 | many | TRBV11-1 | TGTGCCAGCAGCCGCGGGACTAGCGGGAGAAGGGAAAACATTCAGTACTTC | CASSRGTSGRRENIQYF
TRBJ2-7 | . | . | TRBV5-1 | TGCGCCAGCAGCTTGGTGTTGTCATCCTACGAGCAGTACTTC | CASSLVLSSYEQYF
TRBJ2-2 | TRBD2 | many | TRBV4-3 | TGCGCCAGCAGCCAAGATCCTCTTACTAGCGGGGGGCGGACCGGGGAGCTGTTTTTT | CASSQDPLTSGGRTGELFF
TRBJ1-2 | . | many | TRBV10-3 | TGTGCCATCAGTCTTACAGGCCAGATCCTCGATCACTATGGCTACACCTTC | CAISLTGQILDHYGYTF
TRBJ2-1 | TRBD2 | . | TRBV6-2/TRBV6-3 | TGTGCCAGCAGTTACAGCGGGGGCCCTGAGCAGTTCTTC | CASSYSGGPEQFF
TRBJ2-7 | . | many | TRBV7-2 | TGTGCCAGCAGCTTATCAGGGATAACCTACGAGCAGTACTTC | CASSLSGITYEQYF
TRBJ1-4 | . | . | TRBV6-1 | TGTGCCAGCAGTGAGCGTTTGGGCAGAAACAATGAAAAACTGTTTTTT | CASSERLGRNNEKLFF
TRBJ1-4 | TRBD1 | many | TRBV12-3/TRBV12-4 | TGTGCCAGCAGTTTTGGGACAGGAAGAGAAAAACTGTTTTTT | CASSFGTGREKLFF
TRBJ1-2 | . | many | TRBV12-3/TRBV12-4 | TGTGCCAGCAGTATGGGGGGAGGGGGCTACACCTTC | CASSMGGGGYTF
TRBJ2-3 | . | . | TRBV3-1 | TGTGCCAGCAGCGCCTCCGGGTCAGATACGCAGTATTTT | CASSASGSDTQYF
TRBJ2-1 | TRBD2 | . | TRBV5-5 | TGTGCCAGCAGCCCGGGGACTAGCTCAGGCGATGAGCAGTTCTTC | CASSPGTSSGDEQFF
TRBJ2-1 | TRBD2 | . | TRBV20-1 | TGCAGTGCCATACTAGCGGGGCCTAACAATGAGCAGTTCTTC | CSAILAGPNNEQFF